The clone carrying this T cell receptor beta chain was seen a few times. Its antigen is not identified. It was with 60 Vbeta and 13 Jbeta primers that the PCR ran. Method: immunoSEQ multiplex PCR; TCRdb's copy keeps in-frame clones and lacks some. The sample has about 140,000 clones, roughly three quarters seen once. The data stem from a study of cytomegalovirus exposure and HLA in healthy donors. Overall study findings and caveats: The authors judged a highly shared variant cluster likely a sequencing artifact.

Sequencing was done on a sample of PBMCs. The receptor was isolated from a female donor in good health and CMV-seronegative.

This chain's CDR3 is CASSLGAERAYEQYF. CDR3 coding DNA: TGTGCCAGCAGTTTAGGCGCGGAGAGGGCCTACGAGCAGTACTTC. V is TRBV27 and J is TRBJ2-7, with D possibly being TRBD2 (5 bases). The CDR3 is made up of 15 amino acids. Per germline, CDR1 MNHEY and CDR2 SMNVEV (reference sequence). Trimming took off 2 bases at V and 2 bases at J, with 13 bases between the two ends.